The T cell receptor beta chain described here comes from a study of cytomegalovirus exposure and HLA in healthy donors. Study-wide findings and caveats: The authors enumerated some 170 TCR beta chains as linked to cytomegalovirus. With further analysis later on, most CMV-associated TCR beta chains appeared HLA-restricted.

In germline, CDR1 is SGHVS, CDR2 FQNEAQ. Trimming removed 3 bases at V and 4 bases at J, with 18 bases between. This CDR3 region has 16 residues. Unrecorded immune exposure was likely among donors, who were nominally healthy when sampled. The PCR contained 60 Vbeta and 13 Jbeta primers. Sequencing used immunoSEQ multiplex PCR; TCRdb keeps in-frame clones, though not all of them. The data hold about 250,000 clones, with roughly 80% observed a single time. This clone was detected only a few times. Its antigen is currently unknown. This rearrangement joins TRBV7-8 to TRBJ1-1, with D possibly TRBD1 on 6 matching bases. Sequencing input: PBMCs. This TCR was recovered from a girl aged 2-15 years in good health and CMV-seronegative. CDR3 sequence reads: CASSFLPIQGVTEAFF. For the CDR3, the DNA is TGTGCCAGCAGCTTTCTGCCCATACAGGGTGTCACTGAAGCTTTCTTT.